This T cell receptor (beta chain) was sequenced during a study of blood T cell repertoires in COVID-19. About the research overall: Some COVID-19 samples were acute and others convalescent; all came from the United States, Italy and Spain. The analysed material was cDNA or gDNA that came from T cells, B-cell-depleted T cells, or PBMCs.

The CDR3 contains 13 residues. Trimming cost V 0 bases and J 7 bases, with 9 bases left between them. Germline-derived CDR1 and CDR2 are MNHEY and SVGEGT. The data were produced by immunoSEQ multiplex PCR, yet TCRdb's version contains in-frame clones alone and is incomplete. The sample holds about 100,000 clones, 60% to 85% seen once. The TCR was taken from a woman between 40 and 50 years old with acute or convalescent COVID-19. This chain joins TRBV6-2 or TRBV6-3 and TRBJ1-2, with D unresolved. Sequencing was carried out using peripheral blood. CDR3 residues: CASSYSASGGYTF. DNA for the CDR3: TGTGCCAGCAGTTACTCGGCATCGGGTGGCTACACCTTC.